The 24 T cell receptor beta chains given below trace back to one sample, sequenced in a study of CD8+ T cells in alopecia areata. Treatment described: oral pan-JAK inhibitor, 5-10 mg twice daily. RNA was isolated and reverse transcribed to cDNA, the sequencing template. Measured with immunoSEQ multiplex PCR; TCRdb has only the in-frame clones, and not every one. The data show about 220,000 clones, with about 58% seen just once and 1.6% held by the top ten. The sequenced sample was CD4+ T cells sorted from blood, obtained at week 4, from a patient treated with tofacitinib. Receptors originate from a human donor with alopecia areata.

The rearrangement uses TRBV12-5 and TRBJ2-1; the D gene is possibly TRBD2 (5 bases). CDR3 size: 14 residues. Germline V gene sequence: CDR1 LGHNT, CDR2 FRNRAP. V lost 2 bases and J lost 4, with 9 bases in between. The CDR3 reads CASGLPLEYNEQFF. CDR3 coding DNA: TGTGCTAGTGGTTTGCCACTAGAATACAATGAGCAGTTCTTC.

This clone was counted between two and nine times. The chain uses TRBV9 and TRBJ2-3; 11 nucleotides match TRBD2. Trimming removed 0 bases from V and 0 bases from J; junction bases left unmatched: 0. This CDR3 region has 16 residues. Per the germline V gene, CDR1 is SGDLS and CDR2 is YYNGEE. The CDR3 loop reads CASSVGTSGSTDTQYF. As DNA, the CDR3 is TGTGCCAGCAGCGTAGGGACTAGCGGGAGCACAGATACGCAGTATTTT.

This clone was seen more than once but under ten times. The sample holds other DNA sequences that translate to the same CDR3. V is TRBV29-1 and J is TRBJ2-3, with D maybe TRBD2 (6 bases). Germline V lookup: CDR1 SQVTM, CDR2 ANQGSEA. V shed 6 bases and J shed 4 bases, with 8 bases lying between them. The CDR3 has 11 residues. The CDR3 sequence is CSVRLADTQYF. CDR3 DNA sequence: TGCAGCGTGCGACTAGCAGATACGCAGTATTTT.

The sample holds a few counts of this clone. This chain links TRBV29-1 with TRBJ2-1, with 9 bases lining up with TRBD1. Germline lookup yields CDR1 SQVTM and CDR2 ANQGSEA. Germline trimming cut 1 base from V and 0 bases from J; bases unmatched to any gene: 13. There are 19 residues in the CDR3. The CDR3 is CSVEGGGQGPLSSYNEQFF. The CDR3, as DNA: TGCAGCGTTGAAGGCGGGGGACAGGGCCCCCTAAGCTCCTACAATGAGCAGTTCTTC.

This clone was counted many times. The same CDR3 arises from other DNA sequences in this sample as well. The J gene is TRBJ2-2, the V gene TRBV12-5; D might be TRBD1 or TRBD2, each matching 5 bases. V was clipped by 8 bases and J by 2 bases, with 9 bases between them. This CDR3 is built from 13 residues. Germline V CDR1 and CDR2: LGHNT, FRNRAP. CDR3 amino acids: CASNRDNTGELFF. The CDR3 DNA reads TGTGCTAGTAACCGGGACAACACCGGGGAGCTGTTTTTT.

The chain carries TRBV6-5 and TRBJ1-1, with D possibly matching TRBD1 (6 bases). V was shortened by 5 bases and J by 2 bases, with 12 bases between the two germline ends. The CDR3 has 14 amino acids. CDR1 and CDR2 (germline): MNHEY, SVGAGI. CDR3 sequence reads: CASSADRTNTEAFF. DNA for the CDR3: TGTGCCAGCAGTGCGGACAGAACCAACACTGAAGCTTTCTTT.

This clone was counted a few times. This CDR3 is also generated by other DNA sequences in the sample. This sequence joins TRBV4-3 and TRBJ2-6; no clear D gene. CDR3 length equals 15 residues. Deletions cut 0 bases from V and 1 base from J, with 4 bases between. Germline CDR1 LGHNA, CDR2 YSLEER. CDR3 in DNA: TGCGCCAGCAGCCAAGAGGGTTCTGGGGCCAACGTCCTGACTTTC. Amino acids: CASSQEGSGANVLTF.

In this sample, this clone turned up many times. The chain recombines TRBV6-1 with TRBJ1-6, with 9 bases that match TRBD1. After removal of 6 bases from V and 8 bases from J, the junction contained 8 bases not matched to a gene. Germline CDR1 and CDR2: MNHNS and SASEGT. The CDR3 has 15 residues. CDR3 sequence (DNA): TGTGCCAGCAGACACGGAGGGACAGGGTATTCACCCCTCCACTTT. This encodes CASRHGGTGYSPLHF.

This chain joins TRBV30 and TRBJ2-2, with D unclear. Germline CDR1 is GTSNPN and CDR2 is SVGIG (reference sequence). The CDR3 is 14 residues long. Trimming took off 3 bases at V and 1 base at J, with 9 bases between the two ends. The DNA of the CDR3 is TGTGCCTGGAGGGGTTCTAGGAACACCGGGGAGCTGTTTTTT. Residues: CAWRGSRNTGELFF.

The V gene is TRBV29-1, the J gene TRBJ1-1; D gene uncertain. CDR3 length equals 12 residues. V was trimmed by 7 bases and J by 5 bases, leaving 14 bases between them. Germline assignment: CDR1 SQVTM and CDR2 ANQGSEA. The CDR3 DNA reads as TGCAGCGCCGGTTGGGTTGGGACTGAAGCTTTCTTT. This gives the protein CSAGWVGTEAFF.

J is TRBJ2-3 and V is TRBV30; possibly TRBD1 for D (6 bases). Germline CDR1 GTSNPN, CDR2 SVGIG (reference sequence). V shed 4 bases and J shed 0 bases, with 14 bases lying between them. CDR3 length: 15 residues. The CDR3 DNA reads TGTGCCTGGACCCGGGACAACCCTAGCACAGATACGCAGTATTTT. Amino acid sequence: CAWTRDNPSTDTQYF. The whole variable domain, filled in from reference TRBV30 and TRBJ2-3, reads SQTIHQWPATLVQPVGSPLSLECTVEGTSNPNLYWYRQAAGRGLQLLFYSVGIGQISSEVPQNLSASRPQDRQFILSSKKLLLSDSGFYLCAWTRDNPSTDTQYFGPGTRLTVL.

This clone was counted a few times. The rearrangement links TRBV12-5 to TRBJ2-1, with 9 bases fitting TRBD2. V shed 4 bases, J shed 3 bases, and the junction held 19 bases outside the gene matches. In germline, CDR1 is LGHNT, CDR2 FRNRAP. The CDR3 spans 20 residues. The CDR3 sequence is CASGSQFRRGGGANYNEQFF. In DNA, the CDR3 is TGTGCTAGTGGTTCGCAATTTCGTCGCGGCGGGGGGGCGAACTACAATGAGCAGTTCTTC.

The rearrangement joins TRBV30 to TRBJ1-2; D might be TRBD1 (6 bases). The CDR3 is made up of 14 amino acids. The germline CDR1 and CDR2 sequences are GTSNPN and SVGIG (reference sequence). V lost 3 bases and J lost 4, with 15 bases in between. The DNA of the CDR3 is TGTGCCTGGAGGAGCAGGGGCTACTTCTATGGCTACACCTTC. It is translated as CAWRSRGYFYGYTF.

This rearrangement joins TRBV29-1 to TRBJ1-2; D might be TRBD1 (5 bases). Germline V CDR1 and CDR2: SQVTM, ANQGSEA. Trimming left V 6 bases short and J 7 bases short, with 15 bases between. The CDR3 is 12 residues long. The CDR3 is CSVKGFVVGYTF. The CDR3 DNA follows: TGCAGCGTAAAGGGGTTTGTAGTTGGCTACACCTTC.

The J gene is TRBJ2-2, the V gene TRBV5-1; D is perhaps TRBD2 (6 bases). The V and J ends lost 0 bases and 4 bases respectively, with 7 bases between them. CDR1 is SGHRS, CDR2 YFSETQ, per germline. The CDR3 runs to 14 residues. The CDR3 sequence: CASSLGDFTGELFF. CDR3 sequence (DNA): TGCGCCAGCAGCTTGGGGGACTTCACCGGGGAGCTGTTTTTT.

CDR3 residues: CASSQVQVSTGELFF. DNA of the CDR3: TGCGCCAGCAGCCAAGTTCAGGTTTCCACCGGGGAGCTGTTTTTT. J is TRBJ2-2 and V is TRBV4-3; D gene unclear. V was clipped by 1 base and J by 4 bases, with 10 bases between them. Germline V gene data show CDR1 as LGHNA and CDR2 as YSLEER. The CDR3 consists of 15 residues.

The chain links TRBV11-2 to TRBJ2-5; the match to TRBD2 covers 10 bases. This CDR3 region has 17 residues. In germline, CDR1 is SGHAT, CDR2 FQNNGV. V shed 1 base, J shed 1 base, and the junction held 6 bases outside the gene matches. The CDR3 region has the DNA TGTGCCAGCAGCTTAGGTTCCCTAGCGGGGGCCCAAGAGACCCAGTACTTC. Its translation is CASSLGSLAGAQETQYF.

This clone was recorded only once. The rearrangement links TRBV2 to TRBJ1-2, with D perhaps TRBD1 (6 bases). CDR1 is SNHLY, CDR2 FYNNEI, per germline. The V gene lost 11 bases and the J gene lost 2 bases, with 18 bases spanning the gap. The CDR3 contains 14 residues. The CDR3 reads CAPRETGSNYGYTF. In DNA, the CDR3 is TGTGCCCCCCGGGAGACAGGTTCAAACTATGGCTACACCTTC.

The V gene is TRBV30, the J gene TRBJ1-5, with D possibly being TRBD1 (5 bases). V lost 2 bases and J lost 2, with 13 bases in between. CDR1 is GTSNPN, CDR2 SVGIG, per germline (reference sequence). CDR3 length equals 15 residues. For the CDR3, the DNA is TGTGCCTGGAGTCCGAGGGGAAGTGGCAATCAGCCCCAGCATTTT. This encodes CAWSPRGSGNQPQHF.

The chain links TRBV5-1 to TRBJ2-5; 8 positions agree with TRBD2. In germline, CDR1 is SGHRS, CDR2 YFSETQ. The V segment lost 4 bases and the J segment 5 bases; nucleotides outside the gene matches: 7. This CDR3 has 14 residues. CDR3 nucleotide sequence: TGCGCCAGCAGCCCCGGGACTAGGAGGGAGACCCAGTACTTC. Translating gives CASSPGTRRETQYF.

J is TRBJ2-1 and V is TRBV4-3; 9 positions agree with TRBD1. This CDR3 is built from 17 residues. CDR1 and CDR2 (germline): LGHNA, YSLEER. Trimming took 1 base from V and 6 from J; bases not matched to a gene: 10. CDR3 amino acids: CASSQGITDRGLNEQFF. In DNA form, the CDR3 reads TGCGCCAGCAGCCAAGGAATTACGGACAGGGGCCTCAATGAGCAGTTCTTC.

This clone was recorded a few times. The CDR3 coding sequence is TGTGCCAGTAGTATAGTTCGGGCGGATACGCAGTATTTT. Its translation is CASSIVRADTQYF. The V call is TRBV19, the J call TRBJ2-3, with D unclear. V lost 1 base to trimming and J lost 6 bases, with 8 bases between them. CDR1 is LNHDA and CDR2 is SQIVND in the germline V gene (reference sequence). CDR3 size: 13 residues. Full variable domain (remainder filled in from reference TRBV19 and TRBJ2-3): DGGITQSPKYLFRKEGQNVTLSCEQNLNHDAMYWYRQDPGQGLRLIYYSQIVNDFQKGDIAEGYSVSREKKESFPLTVTSAQKNPTAFYLCASSIVRADTQYFGPGTRLTVL.

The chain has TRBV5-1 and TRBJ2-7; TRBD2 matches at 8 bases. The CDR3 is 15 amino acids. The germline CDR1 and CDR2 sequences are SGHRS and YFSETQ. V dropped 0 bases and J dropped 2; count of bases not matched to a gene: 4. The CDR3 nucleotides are TGCGCCAGCAGCTTGGAAGCGGGGGTAACCTACGAGCAGTACTTC. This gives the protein CASSLEAGVTYEQYF.

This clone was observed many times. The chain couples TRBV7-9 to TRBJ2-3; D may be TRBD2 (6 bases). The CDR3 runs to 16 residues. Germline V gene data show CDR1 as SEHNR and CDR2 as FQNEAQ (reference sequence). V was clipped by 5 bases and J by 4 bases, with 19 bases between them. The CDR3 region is CASSPAGRSGADTQYF. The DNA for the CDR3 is TGTGCCAGCAGCCCCGCGGGCCGGTCGGGGGCAGATACGCAGTATTTT.